Listed here are 18 T cell receptor beta chains from one sample, sequenced in a study of T cells in Graves' hyperthyroidism and ophthalmopathy. Using RNA transcripts as the source, TCR beta CDR3 regions were amplified. Initially, a first-round RT-PCR of the TCR CDR3 employed the HTBI primer set. TCRdb re-derived calls from the multiplex PCR reads in MiXCR, one entry per CDR3 protein. The top ten hold 3.5% to 4.5% of the sample, which has 640,000 or so distinct CDR3 sequences, 14% to 15% seen once. The sample was blood. The receptor set was obtained from a woman in her thirties or forties with Graves' ophthalmopathy.

The chain links TRBV19 to TRBJ1-1, with TRBD1 matching over 8 bases. V trimming: 5 bases; J trimming: 10 bases; junction bases outside the gene matches: 3. Germline V gene sequence: CDR1 LNHDA, CDR2 SQIVND (reference sequence). The CDR3 loop spans 11 amino acids. Here the CDR3 reads CASSYRGGAFF. CDR3 in DNA: TGTGCCAGTAGTTACAGGGGGGGAGCTTTCTTT. Variable domain in full (rest from reference TRBV19 and TRBJ1-1): DGGITQSPKYLFRKEGQNVTLSCEQNLNHDAMYWYRQDPGQGLRLIYYSQIVNDFQKGDIAEGYSVSREKKESFPLTVTSAQKNPTAFYLCASSYRGGAFFGQGTRLTVV.

This clonotype was counted ten times or more. The rearrangement uses TRBV27 and TRBJ1-1, with D tentatively TRBD1 (6 bases). This CDR3 has 18 residues. Germline CDR1 is MNHEY and CDR2 is SMNVEV (reference sequence). Deletions cut 3 bases from V and 0 bases from J, with 20 bases between. The CDR3 DNA reads TGTGCCAGCAGTTTGGGATTAGGACAGATCGATATGAACACTGAAGCTTTCTTT. Translating gives CASSLGLGQIDMNTEAFF.

This clonotype was picked up many times. The rearrangement joins TRBV11-2 to TRBJ2-5; 9 nucleotides align to TRBD1. The ends lost 5 bases at V and 4 bases at J; junction bases unmatched: 8. The CDR3 has 15 amino acids. The germline gives CDR1 SGHAT, CDR2 FQNNGV. Written as DNA, the CDR3 is TGTGCCAGCAGCGTAAGGACAGGGGAGCGAGAGACCCAGTACTTC. It codes for CASSVRTGERETQYF.

This clonotype was detected a few times. This chain connects TRBV5-1 to TRBJ2-7, with 9 bases matching TRBD2. CDR3 length: 16 amino acids. Germline-derived CDR1 and CDR2 are SGHRS and YFSETQ. J was trimmed by 1 base and V by 4 bases; bases with no gene match: 9. The CDR3 region is CASSLSPSGDSYEQYF. As DNA, the CDR3 is TGCGCCAGCAGCCTCTCACCTAGCGGGGATTCCTACGAGCAGTACTTC.

The chain joins TRBV29-1 to TRBJ2-4, with TRBD1 matching 11 bases. V lost 5 bases to trimming and J lost 6 bases; unmatched junction nucleotides: 3. Per germline, CDR1 SQVTM and CDR2 ANQGSEA. The CDR3 runs 13 residues. CDR3 in amino acids: CSVYGTGGNIQYF. CDR3 nucleotide sequence: TGCAGCGTTTATGGGACAGGGGGAAACATTCAGTACTTC. The entire variable domain, with the rest obtained from reference TRBV29-1 and TRBJ2-4, is as follows: SAVISQKPSRDICQRGTSLTIQCQVDSQVTMMFWYRQQPGQSLTLIATANQGSEATYESGFVIDKFPISRPNLTFSTLTVSNMSPEDSSIYLCSVYGTGGNIQYFGAGTRLSVL.

This clonotype was detected many times. The rearrangement links TRBV12-5 to TRBJ1-1; no clear D. Germline V gives CDR1 LGHNT, CDR2 FRNRAP. This CDR3 comprises 13 residues. V was pared by 9 bases and J by 1 base, with 12 bases between. The CDR3 DNA reads as TGTGCTAGCAGACGTCCTGGGAACACTGAAGCTTTCTTT. Translation: CASRRPGNTEAFF.

This clonotype was recorded many times. The chain couples TRBV12-3 or TRBV12-4 to TRBJ2-2; 11 bases align to TRBD1. This CDR3 is built from 15 residues. V lost 6 bases and J lost 6; bases outside the gene matches: 6. The CDR3 DNA sequence: TGTGCCAGCAGCCCTGGGACAGGGGGTGCCGGGGAGCTGTTTTTT. As protein: CASSPGTGGAGELFF.

This clonotype was picked up a small number of times. The chain links TRBV11-2 to TRBJ2-7; maybe TRBD2 (7 bases). The germline V gene encodes CDR1 SGHAT and CDR2 FQNNGV. The CDR3 sequence is 16 residues long. V dropped 4 bases and J dropped 5 bases, with 21 bases sitting between them. The CDR3 DNA is TGTGCCAGCAGCTCCCTCGGGGGGCCTCCTGGGCACGAGCAGTACTTC. It yields the protein CASSSLGGPPGHEQYF.

This clonotype was seen at least ten times. The chain carries TRBV12-3 or TRBV12-4 and TRBJ2-5, with no clear D. The length of the CDR3 is 14 residues. The germline V and J ends were trimmed by 6 bases and 2 bases, with 13 bases remaining between them. The CDR3 loop reads CASSPEATQETQYF. In nucleotides, the CDR3 is TGTGCCAGCAGCCCTGAGGCCACTCAAGAGACCCAGTACTTC.

This clonotype was observed at least ten times. V gene TRBV11-3 combines with J gene TRBJ2-7; the D is unclear. Looked up from germline, CDR1 is SGHNT and CDR2 is YENEEA. The CDR3 is made up of 11 amino acids. Deletions cut 7 bases from V and 6 bases from J, with 10 bases between. CDR3 sequence reads: CASTSSFEQYF. The CDR3 nucleotides read TGTGCCAGCACCTCTTCTTTCGAGCAGTACTTC.

This clonotype was observed a few times. The J gene is TRBJ2-7, the V gene TRBV4-2; 7 positions match TRBD2. CDR1 and CDR2 (germline): LGHNA, YNFKEQ. The V and J ends lost 3 bases and 9 bases, in that order; junction bases with no gene match: 5. The CDR3 loop spans 12 amino acids. The CDR3 region is CASSHGEGAQYF. CDR3 coding DNA: TGTGCCAGCAGCCATGGGGAGGGTGCGCAGTACTTC.

In this sample, this clonotype turned up a few times. The CDR3 DNA reads as TGTGCCAGCAGTTTGAGCCTTCCCAGCTCTGGGGCCAACGTCCTGACTTTC. It is translated as CASSLSLPSSGANVLTF. This chain joins TRBV12-3 or TRBV12-4 and TRBJ2-6, with unresolved D. The V and J ends lost 3 bases and 0 bases respectively, with 12 bases between them. The CDR3 is made up of 17 amino acids.

The V and J genes are TRBV19 and TRBJ1-5; D is ambiguous. This CDR3 is built from 15 residues. V dropped 1 base and J dropped 0 bases, with 7 bases sitting between them. Germline V gives CDR1 LNHDA, CDR2 SQIVND (reference sequence). The CDR3 DNA reads TGTGCCAGTAGTATAGGCGGGAATAGCAATCAGCCCCAGCATTTT. Its translation is CASSIGGNSNQPQHF.

In this sample, this clonotype turned up many times. The chain combines TRBV19 with TRBJ1-1; D is unclear. Trimming stripped 2 bases from V and 4 bases from J, with 11 bases between. Germline CDR1 is LNHDA and CDR2 is SQIVND (reference sequence). The CDR3 runs to 14 residues. The DNA of the CDR3 is TGTGCCAGTAGTATAATAGGTGATTTCACTGAAGCTTTCTTT. It is translated as CASSIIGDFTEAFF.

V is TRBV6-1 and J is TRBJ1-1, with D maybe TRBD1 (6 bases). Per the germline V gene, CDR1 is MNHNS and CDR2 is SASEGT. The length of the CDR3 is 15 residues. The V and J ends lost 2 bases and 4 bases respectively, with 14 bases between them. DNA for the CDR3: TGTGCCAGCAGTGAATGGGCAGGGGACGGCACTGAAGCTTTCTTT. This codes for CASSEWAGDGTEAFF.

At least ten counts were recorded for this clonotype. V usage is TRBV10-3 and J usage is TRBJ1-3; D uncertain. Trimming shortened V by 0 bases and J by 4 bases, and 7 bases separated the two germline ends. This CDR3 contains 14 residues. Germline V gene data show CDR1 as ENHRY and CDR2 as SYGVKD. The CDR3 spells CAISESVLGNTIYF. The CDR3 coding sequence is TGTGCCATCAGTGAGTCCGTTCTCGGAAACACCATATATTTT.

The chain uses TRBV4-3 and TRBJ1-2; D may be TRBD1 (5 bases). Germline loops: CDR1 LGHNA, CDR2 YSLEER. With 1 base removed from V and 6 bases from J, the gap between germline ends came to 15 bases. This CDR3 spans 15 amino acids. CDR3 coding DNA: TGCGCCAGCAGCCAAGTGTTCGGGACCTTGCATGGCTACACCTTC. Translated, it gives CASSQVFGTLHGYTF.

The V call is TRBV30, the J call TRBJ2-7; perhaps TRBD1 as D (6 bases). From germline, CDR1 is GTSNPN and CDR2 SVGIG (reference sequence). This CDR3 has 12 residues. Trimming removed 3 bases at V and 3 bases at J, with 9 bases between. The CDR3 DNA reads as TGTGCCTGGAGGAAACAGGGCTACGAGCAGTACTTC. Amino acids: CAWRKQGYEQYF.